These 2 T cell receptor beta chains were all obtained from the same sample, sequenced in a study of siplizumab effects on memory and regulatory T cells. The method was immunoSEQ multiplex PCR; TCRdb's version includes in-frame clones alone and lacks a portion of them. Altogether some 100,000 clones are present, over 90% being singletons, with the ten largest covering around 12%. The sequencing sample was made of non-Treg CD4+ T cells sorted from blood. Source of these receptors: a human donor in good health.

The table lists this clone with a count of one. The DNA of the CDR3 is TGCGCCAGCAACGACGGGGACAGGGGCAACTACGAGCAGTACTTC. This sequence encodes CASNDGDRGNYEQYF. The gene calls are TRBV5-1 and TRBJ2-7; 10 bases line up with TRBD1. The CDR3 runs 15 residues. Germline trimming cut 6 bases from V and 3 bases from J; bases unmatched to any gene: 9. CDR1 is SGHRS and CDR2 is YFSETQ in the germline V gene.

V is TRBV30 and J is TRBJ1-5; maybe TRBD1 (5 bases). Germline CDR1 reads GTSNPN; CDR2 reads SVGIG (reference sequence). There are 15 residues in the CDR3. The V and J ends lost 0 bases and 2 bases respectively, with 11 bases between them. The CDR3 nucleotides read TGTGCCTGGAGTGTACGGGGGAGAGGCAATCAGCCCCAGCATTTT. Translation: CAWSVRGRGNQPQHF.